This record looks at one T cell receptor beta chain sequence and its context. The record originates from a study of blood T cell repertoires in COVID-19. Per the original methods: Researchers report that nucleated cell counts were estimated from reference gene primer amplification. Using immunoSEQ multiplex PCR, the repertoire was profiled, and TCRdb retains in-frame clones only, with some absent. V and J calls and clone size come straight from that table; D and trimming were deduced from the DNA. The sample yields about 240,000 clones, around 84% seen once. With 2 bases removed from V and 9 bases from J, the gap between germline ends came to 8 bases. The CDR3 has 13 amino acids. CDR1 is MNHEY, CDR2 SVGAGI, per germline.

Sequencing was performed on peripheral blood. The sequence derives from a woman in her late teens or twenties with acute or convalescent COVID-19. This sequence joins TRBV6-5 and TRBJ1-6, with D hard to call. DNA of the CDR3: TGTGCCAGCAGTTACGAGGGAACTTCACCCCTCCACTTT. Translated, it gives CASSYEGTSPLHF.